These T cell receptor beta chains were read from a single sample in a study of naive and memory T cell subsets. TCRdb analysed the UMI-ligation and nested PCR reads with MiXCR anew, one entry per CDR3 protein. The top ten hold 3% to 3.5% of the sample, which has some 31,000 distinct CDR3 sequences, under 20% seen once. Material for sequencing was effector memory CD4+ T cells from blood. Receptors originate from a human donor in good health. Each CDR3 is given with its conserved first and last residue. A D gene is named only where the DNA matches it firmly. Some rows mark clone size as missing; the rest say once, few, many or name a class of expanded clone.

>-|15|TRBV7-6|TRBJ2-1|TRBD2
TGTGCCAGCAGCCCCACGGGGGGGGGGTACAATGAGCAGTTCTTC
CASSPTGGGYNEQFF
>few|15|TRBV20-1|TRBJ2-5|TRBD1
TGCAGTGCTAGTCGCGACAGGGGGCGACGGGAGACCCAGTACTTC
CSASRDRGRRETQYF
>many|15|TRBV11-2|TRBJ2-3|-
TGTGCCAGCAGCTTAGGGGAGAGTGGTACAGATACGCAGTATTTT
CASSLGESGTDTQYF
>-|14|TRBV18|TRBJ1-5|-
TGTGCCAGCTCCGACAGAATGGGCAATCAGCCCCAGCATTTT
CASSDRMGNQPQHF
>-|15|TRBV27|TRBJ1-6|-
TGTGCCAGCAGTTTAAAGCGCTCCTATAATTCACCCCTCCACTTT
CASSLKRSYNSPLHF
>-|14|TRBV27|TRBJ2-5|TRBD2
TGTGCCAGCAGTTTCCAAAGCGGGAGGGAGACCCAGTACTTC
CASSFQSGRETQYF
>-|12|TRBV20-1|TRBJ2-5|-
TGCAGTGCTCCCCCCCAAGGAGAGACCCAGTACTTC
CSAPPQGETQYF
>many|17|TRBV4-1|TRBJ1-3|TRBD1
TGCGCCAGCAGCCAAGATCGAGCCAGGGGGGCTGGAAACACCATATATTTT
CASSQDRARGAGNTIYF
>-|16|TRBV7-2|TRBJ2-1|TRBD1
TGTGCCAGCAGCCTCACCGGACAGGGGGCGCGTAATGAGCAGTTCTTC
CASSLTGQGARNEQFF
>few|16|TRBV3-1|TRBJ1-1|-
TGTGCCAGCAGCCCCCCGGGTGGGGGGCCGGGCACTGAAGCTTTCTTT
CASSPPGGGPGTEAFF
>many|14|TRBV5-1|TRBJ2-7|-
TGCGCCAGCAGCTTGGAGGGTAGTCGCAGCGAGCAGTACTTC
CASSLEGSRSEQYF
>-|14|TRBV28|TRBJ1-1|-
TGTGCCAGCAGTCCCGGGGCCCTGAACACTGAAGCTTTCTTT
CASSPGALNTEAFF
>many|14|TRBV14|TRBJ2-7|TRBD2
TGTGCCAGCAGCTCACTAGCGGGAGTATACGAGCAGTACTTC
CASSSLAGVYEQYF
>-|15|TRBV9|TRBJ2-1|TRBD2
TGTGCCAGCAGCGAGACTAGCGGGAGGGCCAATGAGCAGTTCTTC
CASSETSGRANEQFF
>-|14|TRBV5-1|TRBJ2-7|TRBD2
TGCGCCAGCAGCCTGGGGGGGACCTCCTACGAGCAGTACTTC
CASSLGGTSYEQYF
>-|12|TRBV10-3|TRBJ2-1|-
TGTGCCATCAGTGAGCTAAACAATGAGCAGTTCTTC
CAISELNNEQFF
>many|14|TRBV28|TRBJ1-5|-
TGTGCCAGCAGTTTATCACAGGGAGGTCAGCCCCAGCATTTT
CASSLSQGGQPQHF
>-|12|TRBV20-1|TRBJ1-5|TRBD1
TGCAGTGCTAACAGGGGCGGACGGCCCCAGCATTTT
CSANRGGRPQHF